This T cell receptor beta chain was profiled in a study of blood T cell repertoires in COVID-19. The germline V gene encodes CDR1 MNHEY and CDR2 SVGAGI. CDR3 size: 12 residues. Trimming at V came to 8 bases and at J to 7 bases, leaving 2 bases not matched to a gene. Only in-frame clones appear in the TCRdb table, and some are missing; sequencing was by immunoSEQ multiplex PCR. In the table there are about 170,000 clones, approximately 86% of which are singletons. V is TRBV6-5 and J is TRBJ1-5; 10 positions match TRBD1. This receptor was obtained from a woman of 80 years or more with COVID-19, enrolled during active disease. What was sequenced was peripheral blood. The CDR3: CASGDRGQPQHF. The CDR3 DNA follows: TGTGCCAGCGGGGACAGGGGACAGCCCCAGCATTTT.